Listed below are T cell receptor beta chains from one sample, sequenced in a study of T cell repertoires in cytomegalovirus infection. Their recognized antigens are unknown. Via MiXCR, TCRdb re-called the reads, giving one row per CDR3 protein. The sample shows around 71,000 distinct CDR3 sequences, about 37% of them seen only once. The sample was CD8+ T cells from cultured PBMCs, taken from culture after CMV antigen stimulation. These receptors were collected from a human donor in good health (CMV status not recorded). Some clones in this sample may be carry-over from other donors' samples. The CDR3 runs from the conserved cysteine through the conserved F or W. Each record gives: D gene, J gene, clone size, V gene, CDR3 protein, CDR3 DNA. A D gene is named only where the DNA matches it firmly. Size values are once, few and many counts, or a class for expanded clones, and some rows have none.

D: .
J: TRBJ2-2
size: .
V: TRBV4-1
CDR3: CASSRLWGDTGELFF
DNA: TGCGCCAGCAGCCGACTCTGGGGGGACACCGGGGAGCTGTTTTTT

D: .
J: TRBJ2-2
size: .
V: TRBV7-3
CDR3: CASSLGSGRTGELFF
DNA: TGTGCCAGCAGCTTAGGCTCAGGACGAACCGGGGAGCTGTTTTTT

D: TRBD2
J: TRBJ2-2
size: .
V: TRBV7-6
CDR3: CASSPMAGGQVETGELFF
DNA: TGTGCCAGCAGCCCCATGGCGGGGGGGCAAGTGGAGACCGGGGAGCTGTTTTTT

D: .
J: TRBJ1-6
size: .
V: TRBV6-6
CDR3: CASSYGPTDLHF
DNA: TGTGCCAGCAGTTACGGCCCGACGGATCTCCACTTT

D: .
J: TRBJ2-1
size: once
V: TRBV7-4
CDR3: CASSLGLSYEQFF
DNA: TGTGCCAGCAGCTTAGGACTATCTTATGAGCAGTTCTTC

D: .
J: TRBJ1-1
size: .
V: TRBV6-6
CDR3: CASSRTETNTEAFF
DNA: TGTGCCAGCAGTCGGACAGAGACGAACACTGAAGCTTTCTTT

D: TRBD2
J: TRBJ2-5
size: few
V: TRBV27
CDR3: CASSPSGGAFGTQYF
DNA: TGTGCCAGCAGTCCTAGCGGGGGGGCCTTCGGGACCCAGTACTTC

D: .
J: TRBJ1-5
size: few
V: TRBV6-6
CDR3: CASSYGQTDQPQHF
DNA: TGTGCCAGCAGTTACGGGCAGACAGATCAGCCCCAGCATTTT

D: .
J: TRBJ2-1
size: .
V: TRBV7-9
CDR3: CASSFLENEQFF
DNA: TGTGCCAGCAGCTTTCTGGAGAATGAGCAGTTCTTC

D: TRBD1
J: TRBJ2-3
size: .
V: TRBV5-5
CDR3: CASSLDLTGGFTDTQYF
DNA: TGTGCCAGCAGCTTGGACCTGACAGGGGGATTTACAGATACGCAGTATTTT

D: .
J: TRBJ2-2
size: .
V: TRBV5-6
CDR3: CASSGSGGQGTGELFF
DNA: TGTGCCAGCAGCGGTAGCGGGGGACAGGGCACCGGGGAGCTGTTTTTT

D: .
J: TRBJ1-2
size: .
V: TRBV2
CDR3: CASSKEGAGRVSGYTF
DNA: TGTGCCAGCAGTAAAGAAGGGGCAGGGAGGGTGTCTGGCTACACCTTC

D: .
J: TRBJ2-5
size: .
V: TRBV7-2
CDR3: CASSSPPKETQYF
DNA: TGTGCCAGCAGCTCGCCCCCCAAAGAGACCCAGTACTTC

D: .
J: TRBJ2-1
size: once
V: TRBV25-1
CDR3: CASSFPGGNEQFF
DNA: TGTGCCAGCAGTTTCCCCGGTGGCAATGAGCAGTTCTTC

D: TRBD1
J: TRBJ2-6
size: .
V: TRBV6-2/TRBV6-3
CDR3: CASSYEWDRGYSGANVLTF
DNA: TGTGCCAGCAGTTACGAATGGGACAGGGGTTACTCTGGGGCCAACGTCCTGACTTTC

D: TRBD1
J: TRBJ1-4
size: .
V: TRBV7-4
CDR3: CASRPSGTDLLSNEKLFF
DNA: TGTGCCAGCAGGCCTTCCGGGACAGATTTACTCTCTAATGAAAAACTGTTTTTT

D: .
J: TRBJ1-1
size: .
V: TRBV19
CDR3: CASSIDFRESRFTEAFF
DNA: TGTGCCAGTAGTATAGACTTCCGGGAGAGTCGCTTCACTGAAGCTTTCTTT

D: .
J: TRBJ1-2
size: .
V: TRBV12-3/TRBV12-4
CDR3: CASSLVGRGAGYTF
DNA: TGTGCCAGCAGTTTAGTCGGAAGGGGGGCGGGCTACACCTTC

D: .
J: TRBJ2-7
size: few
V: TRBV10-3
CDR3: CAISESRLGHEQYF
DNA: TGTGCCATCAGTGAGTCTCGGTTGGGTCACGAGCAGTACTTC

D: TRBD2
J: TRBJ2-1
size: .
V: TRBV28
CDR3: CASSFRLAGYANEQFF
DNA: TGTGCCAGCAGTTTCCGACTAGCGGGGTACGCCAATGAGCAGTTCTTC

D: TRBD1
J: TRBJ2-5
size: .
V: TRBV11-2
CDR3: CASSPGTGNQETQYF
DNA: TGTGCCAGCAGCCCCGGGACAGGGAACCAAGAGACCCAGTACTTC

D: TRBD1
J: TRBJ2-1
size: .
V: TRBV27
CDR3: CASSVRDRVYNEQFF
DNA: TGTGCCAGCAGTGTCCGGGACAGGGTGTATAATGAGCAGTTCTTC

D: TRBD2
J: TRBJ2-1
size: .
V: TRBV27
CDR3: CASGSMAGGFF
DNA: TGTGCCAGCGGTTCGATGGCGGGGGGGTTCTTC

D: TRBD1
J: TRBJ1-1
size: many
V: TRBV7-9
CDR3: CASSALAGTGGATNTEAFF
DNA: TGTGCCAGCAGCGCCCTCGCCGGGACAGGGGGTGCGACGAACACTGAAGCTTTCTTT

D: TRBD1
J: TRBJ1-2
size: .
V: TRBV6-5
CDR3: CASSPGQVLIGWDGYTF
DNA: TGTGCCAGCAGCCCGGGACAGGTGTTGATTGGGTGGGATGGCTACACCTTC

D: .
J: TRBJ1-6
size: .
V: TRBV7-6
CDR3: CASSLEFPGPNSPLHF
DNA: TGTGCCAGCAGCTTAGAGTTTCCAGGTCCTAATTCACCCCTCCACTTT

D: .
J: TRBJ1-2
size: .
V: TRBV19
CDR3: CASSQTPPSEYGYTF
DNA: TGTGCCAGTAGTCAGACACCCCCGAGCGAATATGGCTACACCTTC

D: .
J: TRBJ2-1
size: .
V: TRBV7-4
CDR3: CASSTRGNEQFF
DNA: TGTGCCAGCAGCACCAGGGGAAATGAGCAGTTCTTC

D: .
J: TRBJ2-7
size: .
V: TRBV7-2
CDR3: CASSDTYEQYF
DNA: TGTGCCAGCAGCGATACCTACGAGCAGTACTTC